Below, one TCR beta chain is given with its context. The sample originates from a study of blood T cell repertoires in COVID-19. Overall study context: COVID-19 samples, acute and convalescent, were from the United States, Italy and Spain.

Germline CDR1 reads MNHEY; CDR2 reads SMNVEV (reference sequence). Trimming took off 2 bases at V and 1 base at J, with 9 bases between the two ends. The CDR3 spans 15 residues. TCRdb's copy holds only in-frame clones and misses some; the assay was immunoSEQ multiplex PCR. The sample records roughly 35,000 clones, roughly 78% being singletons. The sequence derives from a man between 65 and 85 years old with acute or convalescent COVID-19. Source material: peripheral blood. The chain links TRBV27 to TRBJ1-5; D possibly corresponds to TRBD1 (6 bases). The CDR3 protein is CASSLNQGSNQPQHF. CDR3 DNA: TGTGCCAGCAGTTTAAACCAGGGGAGCAATCAGCCCCAGCATTTT.